This T cell receptor beta chain appears in the sequencing data of a study of CD8+ T cells in alopecia areata. Study summary: Patients in the treated group were given tofacitinib by mouth, 5 to 10 mg twice a day. The study, taken as a whole, reports: Normal-skin resident alphabeta T cells also appear among scalp sample sequences.

Sequencing templates came from extracted RNA that was reverse transcribed into cDNA. Clones were read by immunoSEQ multiplex PCR, and TCRdb kept only the in-frame ones, dropping some. Here the sample spans approximately 200,000 clones, approximately 60% being singletons. Treatment: oral pan-JAK inhibitor, 5-10 mg twice daily. Concerning this clone: The target antigen is unknown.

The CDR3 spans 14 residues. Trimming took off 2 bases at V and 4 bases at J, with 12 bases between the two ends. Looked up from germline, CDR1 is SGDLS and CDR2 is YYNGEE. The rearrangement links TRBV9 to TRBJ1-1; D might be TRBD1 (5 bases). This receptor was taken from a human donor with alopecia areata. The material was CD4+ T cells sorted from blood, obtained at week 4, from a patient treated with tofacitinib. The chain's CDR3 is CASSVGTESTEAFF. CDR3 bases: TGTGCCAGCAGCGTTGGGACGGAAAGCACTGAAGCTTTCTTT.